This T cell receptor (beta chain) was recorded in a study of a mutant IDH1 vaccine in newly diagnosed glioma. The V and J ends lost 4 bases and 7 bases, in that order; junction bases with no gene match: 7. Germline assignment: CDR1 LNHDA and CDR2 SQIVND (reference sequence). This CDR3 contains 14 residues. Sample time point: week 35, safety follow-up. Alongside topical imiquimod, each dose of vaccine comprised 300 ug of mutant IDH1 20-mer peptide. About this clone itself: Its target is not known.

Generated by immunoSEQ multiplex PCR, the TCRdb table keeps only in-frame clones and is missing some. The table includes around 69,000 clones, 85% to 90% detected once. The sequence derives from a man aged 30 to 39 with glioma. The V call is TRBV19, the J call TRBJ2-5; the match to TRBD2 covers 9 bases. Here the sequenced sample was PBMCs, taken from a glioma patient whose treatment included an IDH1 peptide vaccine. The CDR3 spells CASSTSGDVGTQYF. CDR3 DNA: TGTGCCAGTAGTACTAGCGGGGATGTCGGGACCCAGTACTTC.